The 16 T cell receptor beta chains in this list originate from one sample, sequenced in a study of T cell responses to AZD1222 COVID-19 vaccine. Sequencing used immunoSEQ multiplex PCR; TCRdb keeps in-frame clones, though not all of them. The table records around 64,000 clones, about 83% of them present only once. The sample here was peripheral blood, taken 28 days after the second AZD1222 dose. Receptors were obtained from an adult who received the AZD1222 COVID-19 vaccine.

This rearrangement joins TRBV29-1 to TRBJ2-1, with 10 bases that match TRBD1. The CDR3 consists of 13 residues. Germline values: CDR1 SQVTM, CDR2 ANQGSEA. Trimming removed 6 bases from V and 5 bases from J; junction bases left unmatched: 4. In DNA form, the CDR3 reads TGCAGCGTGGGACAGGGGCCGAACAATGAGCAGTTCTTC. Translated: CSVGQGPNNEQFF.

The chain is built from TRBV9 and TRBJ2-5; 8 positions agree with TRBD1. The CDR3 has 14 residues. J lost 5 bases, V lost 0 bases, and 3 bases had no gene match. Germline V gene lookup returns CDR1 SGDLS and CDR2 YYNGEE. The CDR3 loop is CASSVGQGFETQYF. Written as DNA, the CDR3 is TGTGCCAGCAGCGTAGGACAGGGGTTTGAGACCCAGTACTTC.

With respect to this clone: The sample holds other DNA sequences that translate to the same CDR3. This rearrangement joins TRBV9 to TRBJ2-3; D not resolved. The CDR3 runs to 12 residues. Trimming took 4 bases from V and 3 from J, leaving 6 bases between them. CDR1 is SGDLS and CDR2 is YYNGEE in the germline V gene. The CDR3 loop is CASSPRTDTQYF. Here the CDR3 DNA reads TGTGCCAGCAGCCCCCGGACAGATACGCAGTATTTT.

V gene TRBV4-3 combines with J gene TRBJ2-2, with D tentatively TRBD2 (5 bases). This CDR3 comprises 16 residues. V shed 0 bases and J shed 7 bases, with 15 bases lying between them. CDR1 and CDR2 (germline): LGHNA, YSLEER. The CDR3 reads CASSQDREEARGELFF. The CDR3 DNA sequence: TGCGCCAGCAGCCAAGACCGGGAAGAGGCTCGCGGGGAGCTGTTTTTT.

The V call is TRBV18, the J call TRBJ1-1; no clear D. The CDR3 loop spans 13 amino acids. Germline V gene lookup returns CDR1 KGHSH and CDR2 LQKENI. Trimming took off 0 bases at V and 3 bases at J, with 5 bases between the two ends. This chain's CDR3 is CASSPPPDTEAFF. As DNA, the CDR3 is TGTGCCAGCTCACCACCGCCGGACACTGAAGCTTTCTTT.

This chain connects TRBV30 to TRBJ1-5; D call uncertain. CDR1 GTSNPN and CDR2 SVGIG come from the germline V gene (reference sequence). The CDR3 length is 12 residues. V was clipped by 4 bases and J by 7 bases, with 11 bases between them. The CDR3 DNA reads TGTGCCTGGACAGTACAAGGACAGCCCCAGCATTTT. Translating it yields CAWTVQGQPQHF. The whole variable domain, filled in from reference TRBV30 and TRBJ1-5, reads SQTIHQWPATLVQPVGSPLSLECTVEGTSNPNLYWYRQAAGRGLQLLFYSVGIGQISSEVPQNLSASRPQDRQFILSSKKLLLSDSGFYLCAWTVQGQPQHFGDGTRLSIL.

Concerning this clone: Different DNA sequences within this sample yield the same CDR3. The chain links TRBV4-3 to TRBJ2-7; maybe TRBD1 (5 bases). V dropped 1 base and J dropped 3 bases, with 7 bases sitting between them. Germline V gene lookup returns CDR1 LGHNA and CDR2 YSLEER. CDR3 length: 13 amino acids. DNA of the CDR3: TGCGCCAGCAGCCAAGGACAGTTCTACGAGCAGTACTTC. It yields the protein CASSQGQFYEQYF.

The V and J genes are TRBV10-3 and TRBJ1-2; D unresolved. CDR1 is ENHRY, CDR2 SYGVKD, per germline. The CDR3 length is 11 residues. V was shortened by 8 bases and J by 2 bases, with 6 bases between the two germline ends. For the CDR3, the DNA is TGTGCCATCGCCGGGAACTATGGCTACACCTTC. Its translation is CAIAGNYGYTF.

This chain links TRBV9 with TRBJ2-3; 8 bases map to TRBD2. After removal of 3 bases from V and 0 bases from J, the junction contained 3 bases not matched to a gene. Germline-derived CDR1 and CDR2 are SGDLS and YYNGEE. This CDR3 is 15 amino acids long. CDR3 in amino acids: CASSDRLASTDTQYF. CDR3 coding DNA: TGTGCCAGCAGCGACCGACTAGCGAGCACAGATACGCAGTATTTT.

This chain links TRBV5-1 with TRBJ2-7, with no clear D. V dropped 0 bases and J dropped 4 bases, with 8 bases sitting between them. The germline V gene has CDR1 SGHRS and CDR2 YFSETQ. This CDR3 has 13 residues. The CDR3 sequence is CASSLGVNYEQYF. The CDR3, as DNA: TGCGCCAGCAGCTTGGGGGTAAATTACGAGCAGTACTTC.

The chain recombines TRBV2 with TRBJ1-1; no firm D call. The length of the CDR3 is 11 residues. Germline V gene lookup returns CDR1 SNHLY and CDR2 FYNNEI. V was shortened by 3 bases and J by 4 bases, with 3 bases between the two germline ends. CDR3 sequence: CASSEVTEAFF. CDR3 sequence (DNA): TGTGCCAGCAGTGAGGTCACTGAAGCTTTCTTT.

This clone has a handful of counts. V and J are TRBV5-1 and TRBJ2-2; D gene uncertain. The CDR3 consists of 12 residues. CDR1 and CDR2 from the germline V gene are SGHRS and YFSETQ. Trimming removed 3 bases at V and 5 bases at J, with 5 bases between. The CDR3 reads CASSWGTGELFF. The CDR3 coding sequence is TGCGCCAGCAGCTGGGGAACCGGGGAGCTGTTTTTT.

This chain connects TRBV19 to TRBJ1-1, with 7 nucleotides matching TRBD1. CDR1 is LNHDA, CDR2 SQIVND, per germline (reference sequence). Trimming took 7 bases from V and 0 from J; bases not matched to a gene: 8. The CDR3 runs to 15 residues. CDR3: CASNRAGTVNTEAFF. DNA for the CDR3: TGTGCCAGTAACCGGGCCGGGACAGTGAACACTGAAGCTTTCTTT.

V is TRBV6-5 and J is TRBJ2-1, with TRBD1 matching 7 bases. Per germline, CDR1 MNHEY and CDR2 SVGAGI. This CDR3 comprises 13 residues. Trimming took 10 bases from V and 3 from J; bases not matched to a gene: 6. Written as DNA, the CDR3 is TGTGCCACCTTACAGGGGAACTACAATGAGCAGTTCTTC. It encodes CATLQGNYNEQFF.

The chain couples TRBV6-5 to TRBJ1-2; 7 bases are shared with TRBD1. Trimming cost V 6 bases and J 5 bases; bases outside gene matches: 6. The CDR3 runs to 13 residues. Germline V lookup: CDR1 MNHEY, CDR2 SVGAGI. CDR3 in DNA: TGTGCCAGCAGGGGACAGTCACCTTATGGCTACACCTTC. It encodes CASRGQSPYGYTF.

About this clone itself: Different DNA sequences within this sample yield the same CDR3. The CDR3 protein is CASRPGGYGYTF. CDR3 sequence (DNA): TGTGCCAGCAGACCGGGAGGCTATGGCTACACCTTC. The rearrangement links TRBV28 to TRBJ1-2; D is unresolved. Looked up from germline, CDR1 is MDHEN and CDR2 is SYDVKM. Trimming pared 6 bases from V and 4 bases from J, leaving 9 bases between. The CDR3 sequence is 12 residues long.